This T cell receptor beta chain came from a study of blood T cell repertoires in COVID-19 (TCRdb year 2020). Background for the entire study: Collaborator samples came from the United States, Italy and Spain and covered acute and convalescent phases of COVID-19. The material from the prospective study consisted of cDNA or gDNA derived from T cells, B-cell-depleted T cells, or PBMCs. The repertoires were made available in a free public database intended to serve as a resource for research on the immune response to SARS-CoV-2. Subjects who had been exposed to COVID-19, were actively infected with it, or had recovered from it provided the deeply sampled blood TCRbeta repertoires that made up the dataset. HLA class I and class II types, where available, came from metadata supplied by the sample provider rather than from assay-based typing. Sample metadata almost always included a de-identified subject ID, COVID-19 status, age in years and sex. The samples were drawn from the first 160 participants of the ongoing ImmuneRACE study and from 1,200 or so subjects provided by 6 global collaborators. The investigation overall reported the following: How much clinical and demographic metadata was included differed by source and by participant, and the metadata was provided uncurated.

Measured from the cysteine to the phenylalanine, the CDR3 is 12 residues long. Of all the DNA, just the CDR3 is kept, 36 bases in frame from base 1. V loses 3 bases, J loses 6 bases, and the germline ends lie 8 bases apart. Collaborating institutions collected whole blood in K2EDTA tubes following their own protocols. For TCRbeta analysis, collaborator samples were shipped as frozen whole blood, as isolated PBMCs, or as DNA extracted from either sample type. Concerning this clone itself: Its recognized antigen is unknown. Base qualities are missing; no much larger clone stands one base away.

TCRbeta CDR3 regions were amplified from genomic DNA using the immunoSEQ Assay, a bias-controlled multiplex PCR. Per the source publication's procedure: Within the assay, amplification of reference gene primers was used to estimate how many nucleated cells each sample contained. To quantify the absolute abundance of each unique TCRbeta CDR3 rearrangement, sequence reads were collapsed and filtered. For each sample, productive Simpson clonality was calculated as the square root of Simpson's diversity index over productive rearrangements. TCRdb took over this immuneACCESS table, retaining in-frame rearrangements with V and J assigned. Such tables are incomplete; in checked studies, under half of the missing clones stem from an unresolved V gene, and the remainder is unexplained. Clone size and the V and J calls come from that table; the DNA yielded D and trimming. Across this sample there are about 40,000 clones, with about 79% seen only once. Of the sample, 2% to 3% falls within the top ten clones.

The clonotype comes from a woman aged 55-70 years with acute or convalescent COVID-19. Sequenced material: peripheral blood. The chain uses TRBV12-3 or TRBV12-4 and TRBJ1-2, with TRBD1 as a weak D call on 6 bases. The CDR3 region reads CASSFQGNGYTF. The DNA reads as follows: TGTGCCAGCAGTTTCCAGGGGAATGGCTACACCTTC.